This T cell receptor beta chain was sequenced during a study of cytomegalovirus exposure and HLA in healthy donors. Study overall: About 84% of 350 to 400 genotyped donors fell in the Caucasian-associated ancestry cluster. Broader study findings: Reportedly, a later analysis found an Asian-associated ancestry cluster had fewer N-insertions than the approximately 670-donor mean. A link between a missense DCLRE1C variant and TCR beta V- and J-gene trimming emerged from a later analysis. Previously analyzed data showed that most TCR beta V segments were productive at a frequency of about 87% or about 30%.

Only a few counts were recorded for this clone. Its antigen remains unknown. Use of 60 Vbeta and 13 Jbeta primers characterized the PCR. Profiled with immunoSEQ multiplex PCR; TCRdb holds only in-frame clones, not every one. The table includes 130,000 to 150,000 clones, about four fifths detected once. With V trimmed by 8 bases and J by 0 bases, 6 bases remained unmatched. From germline, CDR1 is MNHEY and CDR2 SVGAGI. This CDR3 spans 14 amino acids. Sequencing was performed on PBMCs. The J gene is TRBJ2-7, the V gene TRBV6-5; 8 nucleotides align to TRBD1. This clonotype originated in a man in his forties in good health and CMV-seronegative. CDR3 in DNA: TGTGCCAGCCAGACAGACAGGGGCTCCTACGAGCAGTACTTC. Translating it yields CASQTDRGSYEQYF.